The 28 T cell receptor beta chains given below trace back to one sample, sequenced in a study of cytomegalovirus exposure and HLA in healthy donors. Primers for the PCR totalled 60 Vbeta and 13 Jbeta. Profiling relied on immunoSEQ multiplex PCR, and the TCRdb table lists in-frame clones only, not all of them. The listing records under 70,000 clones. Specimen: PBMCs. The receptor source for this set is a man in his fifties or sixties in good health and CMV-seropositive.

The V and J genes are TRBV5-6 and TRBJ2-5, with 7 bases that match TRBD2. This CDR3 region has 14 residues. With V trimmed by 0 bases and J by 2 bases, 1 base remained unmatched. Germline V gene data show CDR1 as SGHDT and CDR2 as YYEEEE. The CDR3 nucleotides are TGTGCCAGCAGCTTGGCCGGGGGGCAAGAGACCCAGTACTTC. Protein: CASSLAGGQETQYF.

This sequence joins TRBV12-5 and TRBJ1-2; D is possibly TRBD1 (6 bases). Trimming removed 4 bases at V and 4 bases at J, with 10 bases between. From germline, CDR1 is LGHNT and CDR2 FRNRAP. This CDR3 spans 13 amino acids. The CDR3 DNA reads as TGTGCTAGTGGTTCGGACAGTAGCTATGGCTACACCTTC. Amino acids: CASGSDSSYGYTF.

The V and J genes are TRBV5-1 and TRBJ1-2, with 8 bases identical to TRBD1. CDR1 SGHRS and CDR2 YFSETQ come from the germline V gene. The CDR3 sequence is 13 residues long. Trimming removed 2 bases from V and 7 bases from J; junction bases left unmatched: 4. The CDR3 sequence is CASSLDRGRGYTF. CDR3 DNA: TGCGCCAGCAGCTTAGACAGGGGACGTGGCTACACCTTC.

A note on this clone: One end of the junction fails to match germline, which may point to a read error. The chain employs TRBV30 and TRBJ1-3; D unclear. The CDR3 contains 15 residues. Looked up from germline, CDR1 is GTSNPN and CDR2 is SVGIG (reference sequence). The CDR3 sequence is CAGSVRGSSGNTIYF. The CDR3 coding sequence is TGTGCCGGGAGTGTACGGGGAAGCTCTGGAAACACCATATATTTT.

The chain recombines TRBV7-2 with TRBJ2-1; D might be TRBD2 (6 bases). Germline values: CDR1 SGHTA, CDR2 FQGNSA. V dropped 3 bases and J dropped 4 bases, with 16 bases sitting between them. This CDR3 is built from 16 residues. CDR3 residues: CASSFFEGLGYNEQFF. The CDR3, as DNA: TGTGCCAGCAGCTTCTTCGAGGGACTGGGGTACAATGAGCAGTTCTTC. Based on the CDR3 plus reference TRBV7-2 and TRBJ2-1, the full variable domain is GAGVSQSPSNKVTEKGKDVELRCDPISGHTALYWYRQSLGQGLEFLIYFQGNSAPDKSGLPSDRFSAERTGGSVSTLTIQRTQQEDSAVYLCASSFFEGLGYNEQFFGPGTRLTVL.

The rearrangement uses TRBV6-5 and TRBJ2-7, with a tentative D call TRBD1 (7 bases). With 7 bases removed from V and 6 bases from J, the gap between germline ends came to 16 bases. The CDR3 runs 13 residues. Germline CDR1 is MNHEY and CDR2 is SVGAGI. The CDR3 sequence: CASIGGGASEQYF. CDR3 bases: TGTGCCAGCATCGGAGGGGGCGCTTCCGAGCAGTACTTC.

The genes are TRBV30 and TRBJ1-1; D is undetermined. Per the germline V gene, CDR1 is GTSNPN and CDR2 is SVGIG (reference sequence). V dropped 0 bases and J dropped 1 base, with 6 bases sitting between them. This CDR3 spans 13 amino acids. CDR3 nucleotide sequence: TGTGCCTGGAGTGTACGGGAGAACACTGAAGCTTTCTTT. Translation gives CAWSVRENTEAFF.

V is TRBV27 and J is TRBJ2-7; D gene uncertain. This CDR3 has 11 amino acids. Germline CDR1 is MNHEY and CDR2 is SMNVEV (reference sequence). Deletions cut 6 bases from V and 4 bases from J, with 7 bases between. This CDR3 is CASSNRYEQYF. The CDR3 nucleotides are TGTGCCAGCAGCAACCGGTACGAGCAGTACTTC.

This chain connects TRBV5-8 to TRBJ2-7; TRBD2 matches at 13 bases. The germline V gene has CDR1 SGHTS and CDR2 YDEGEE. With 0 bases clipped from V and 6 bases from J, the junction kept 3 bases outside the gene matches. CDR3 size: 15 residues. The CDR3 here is CASSLVGLAGVEQYF. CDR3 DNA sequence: TGTGCCAGCAGCTTGGTAGGACTAGCGGGAGTCGAGCAGTACTTC.

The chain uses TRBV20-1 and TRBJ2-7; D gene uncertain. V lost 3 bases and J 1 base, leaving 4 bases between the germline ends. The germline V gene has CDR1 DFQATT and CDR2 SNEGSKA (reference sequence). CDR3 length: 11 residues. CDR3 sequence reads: CSARESYEQYF. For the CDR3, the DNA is TGCAGTGCTAGGGAGTCCTACGAGCAGTACTTC.

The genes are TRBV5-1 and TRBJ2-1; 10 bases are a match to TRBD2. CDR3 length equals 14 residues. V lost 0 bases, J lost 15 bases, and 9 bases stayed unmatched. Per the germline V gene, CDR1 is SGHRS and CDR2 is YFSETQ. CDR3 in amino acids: CASSLELAGTSLFF. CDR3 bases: TGCGCCAGCAGCTTGGAACTAGCGGGGACATCTCTGTTCTTC.

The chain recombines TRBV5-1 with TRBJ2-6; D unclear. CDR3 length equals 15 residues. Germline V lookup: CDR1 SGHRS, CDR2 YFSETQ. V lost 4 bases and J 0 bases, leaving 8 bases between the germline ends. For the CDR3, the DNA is TGCGCCAGCAGCATACAGAGCTCTGGGGCCAACGTCCTGACTTTC. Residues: CASSIQSSGANVLTF. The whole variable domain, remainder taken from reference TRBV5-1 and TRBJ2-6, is KAGVTQTPRYLIKTRGQQVTLSCSPISGHRSVSWYQQTPGQGLQFLFEYFSETQRNKGNFPGRFSGRQFSNSRSEMNVSTLELGDSALYLCASSIQSSGANVLTFGAGSRLTVL.

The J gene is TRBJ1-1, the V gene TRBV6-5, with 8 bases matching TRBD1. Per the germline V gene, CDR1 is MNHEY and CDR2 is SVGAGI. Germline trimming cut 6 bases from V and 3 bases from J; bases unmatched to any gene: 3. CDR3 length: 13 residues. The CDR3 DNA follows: TGTGCCAGCAGCCCGGACAGGGACACTGAAGCTTTCTTT. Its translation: CASSPDRDTEAFF.

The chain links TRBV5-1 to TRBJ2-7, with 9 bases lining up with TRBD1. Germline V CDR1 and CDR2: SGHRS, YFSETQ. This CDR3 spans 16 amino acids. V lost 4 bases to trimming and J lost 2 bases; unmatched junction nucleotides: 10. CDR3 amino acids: CASSPVGTGNAYEQYF. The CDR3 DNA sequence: TGCGCCAGCAGCCCGGTGGGGACAGGGAACGCCTACGAGCAGTACTTC.

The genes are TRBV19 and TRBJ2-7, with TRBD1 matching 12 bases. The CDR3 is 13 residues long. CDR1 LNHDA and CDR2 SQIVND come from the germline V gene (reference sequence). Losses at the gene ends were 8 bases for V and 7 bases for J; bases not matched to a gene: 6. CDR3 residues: CASRGQGAEEQYF. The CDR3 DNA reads TGTGCCAGTCGGGGACAGGGGGCGGAGGAGCAGTACTTC.

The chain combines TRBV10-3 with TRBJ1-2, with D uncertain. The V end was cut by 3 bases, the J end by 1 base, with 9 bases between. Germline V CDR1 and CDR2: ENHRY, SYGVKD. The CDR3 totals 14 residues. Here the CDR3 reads CAISDYKVNYGYTF. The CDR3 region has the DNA TGTGCCATCAGTGATTACAAAGTTAACTATGGCTACACCTTC.

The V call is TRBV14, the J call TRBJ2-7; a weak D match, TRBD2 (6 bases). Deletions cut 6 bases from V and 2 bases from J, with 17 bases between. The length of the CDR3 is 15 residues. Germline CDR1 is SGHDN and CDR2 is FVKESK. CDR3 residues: CASSPLGSGPYEQYF. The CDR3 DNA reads TGTGCCAGCAGTCCCCTGGGGAGCGGGCCCTACGAGCAGTACTTC.

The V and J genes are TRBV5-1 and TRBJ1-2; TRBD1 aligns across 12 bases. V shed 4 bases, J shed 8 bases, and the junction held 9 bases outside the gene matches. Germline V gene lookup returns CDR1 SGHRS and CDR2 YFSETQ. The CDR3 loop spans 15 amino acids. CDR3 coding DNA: TGCGCCAGCAGCACCGAAGGGACAGGGGGCAGGGGCTACACCTTC. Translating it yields CASSTEGTGGRGYTF.

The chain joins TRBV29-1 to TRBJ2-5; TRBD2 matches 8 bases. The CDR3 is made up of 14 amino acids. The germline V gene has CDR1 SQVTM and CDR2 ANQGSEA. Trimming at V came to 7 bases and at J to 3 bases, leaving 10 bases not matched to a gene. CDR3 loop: CSGGLAGGKETQYF. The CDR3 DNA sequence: TGCAGCGGGGGGCTAGCGGGCGGGAAAGAGACCCAGTACTTC.

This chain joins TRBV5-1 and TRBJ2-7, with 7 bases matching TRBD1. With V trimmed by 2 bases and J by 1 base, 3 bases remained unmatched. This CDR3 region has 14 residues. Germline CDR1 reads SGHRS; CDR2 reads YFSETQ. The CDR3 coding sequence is TGCGCCAGCAGCTTTGACAGGGTATCCTACGAGCAGTACTTC. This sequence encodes CASSFDRVSYEQYF.

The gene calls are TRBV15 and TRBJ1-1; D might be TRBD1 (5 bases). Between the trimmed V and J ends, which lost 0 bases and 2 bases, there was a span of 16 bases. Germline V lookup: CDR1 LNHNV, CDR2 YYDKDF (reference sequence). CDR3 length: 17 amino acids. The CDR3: CATSRDDWGEPNTEAFF. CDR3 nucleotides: TGTGCCACCAGCAGAGACGACTGGGGGGAGCCTAACACTGAAGCTTTCTTT.

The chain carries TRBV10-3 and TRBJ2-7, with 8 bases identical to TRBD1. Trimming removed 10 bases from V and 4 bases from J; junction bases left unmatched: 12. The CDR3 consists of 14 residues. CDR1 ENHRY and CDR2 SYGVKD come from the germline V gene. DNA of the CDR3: TGTGCCACCGGGGACAGGTCCCAGTTTTACGAGCAGTACTTC. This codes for CATGDRSQFYEQYF.

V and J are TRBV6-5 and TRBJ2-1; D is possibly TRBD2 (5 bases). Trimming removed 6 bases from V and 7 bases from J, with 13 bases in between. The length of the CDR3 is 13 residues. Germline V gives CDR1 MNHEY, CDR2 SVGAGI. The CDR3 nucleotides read TGTGCCAGCAGCCGGGATCAACGGAATGAGCAGTTCTTC. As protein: CASSRDQRNEQFF.

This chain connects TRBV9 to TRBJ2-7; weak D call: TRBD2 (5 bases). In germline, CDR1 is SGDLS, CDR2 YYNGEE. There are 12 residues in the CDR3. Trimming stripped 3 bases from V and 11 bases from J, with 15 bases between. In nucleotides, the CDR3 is TGTGCCAGCAGCGCCTACGGGGAACGGAAGTACTTC. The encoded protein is CASSAYGERKYF.

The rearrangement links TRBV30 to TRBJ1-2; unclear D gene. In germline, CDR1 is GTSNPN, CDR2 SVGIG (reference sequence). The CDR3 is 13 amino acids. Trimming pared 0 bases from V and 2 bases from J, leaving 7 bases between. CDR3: CAWSVRGNYGYTF. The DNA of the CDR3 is TGTGCCTGGAGTGTACGGGGAAACTATGGCTACACCTTC.

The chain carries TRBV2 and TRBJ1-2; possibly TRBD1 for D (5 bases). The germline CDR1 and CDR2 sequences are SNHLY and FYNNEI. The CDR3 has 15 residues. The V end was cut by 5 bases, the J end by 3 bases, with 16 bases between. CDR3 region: CASSLLLTAYYGYTF. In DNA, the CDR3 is TGTGCCAGCAGTCTTTTGTTGACAGCTTACTATGGCTACACCTTC.

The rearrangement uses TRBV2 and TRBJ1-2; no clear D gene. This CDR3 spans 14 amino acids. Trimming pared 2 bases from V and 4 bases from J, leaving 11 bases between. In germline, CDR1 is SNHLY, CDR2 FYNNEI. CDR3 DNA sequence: TGTGCCAGCAGTGAACTCGCGGGCCTCTATGGCTACACCTTC. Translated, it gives CASSELAGLYGYTF.

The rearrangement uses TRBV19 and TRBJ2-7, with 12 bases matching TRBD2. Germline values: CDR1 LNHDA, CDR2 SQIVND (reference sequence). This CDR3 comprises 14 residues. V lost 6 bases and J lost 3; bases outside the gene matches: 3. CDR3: CASSQTSGGYEQYF. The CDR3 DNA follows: TGTGCCAGTAGCCAGACTAGCGGGGGCTACGAGCAGTACTTC.